This entry is about one TCR beta chain. Its antigen is currently not known. No clone much larger than this one lies a single base away; base qualities are absent. These data come from a study of vaccination and CD4 T cells after COVID-19 (dated by TCRdb to between 2022 and 2023). Regarding the study in general: Convalescent patients had a positive SARS-CoV-2 result on nasal swab PCR, and of these patients, 8 or 9 had mild disease and one had severe disease. The convalescent cohort comprised six males and four females, including two Hispanic individuals, seven Caucasians, two Asians and one multiracial person. Two doses of either the Pfizer-BioNTech BNT162b2 vaccine (n=8) or the Moderna mRNA-1273 vaccine (n=2) were administered to participants. Post-COVID blood samples from convalescent patients were collected a median of around 100 days after diagnosis, with a range of 35 to 161 days. Post-vaccine blood samples were obtained a median of around 74 days after the second vaccine dose, with a range of roughly 14 to 241 days. Culture stimuli were overlapping spike peptide pools from SARS-CoV-2 and from the common cold coronaviruses HCoV-NL63, HCoV-OC43 and HCoV-229E. In control cultures, a CEFX viral epitope pool was used as positive control, an HIV-1 Nef peptide pool was used as negative control, or no peptide was added. In 10 COVID-19 convalescent patients and several infection-naive healthy vaccine recipients, the spike-specific CD4+ TCR repertoire before mRNA vaccination was compared with the repertoire after mRNA vaccination. Broad study findings and their caveats: The median number of SARS-CoV-2-reactive clonotypes rose from about 23 after infection to some 40 after vaccination, but the change was not significant. Relatively few convalescent patients were included in the study, and early timepoints after natural infection were not analyzed. In convalescent patients, a median roughly 88% of post-vaccine SARS-CoV-2-reactive clones were detected only after vaccination, suggesting vaccine-specific priming. Nearly all vaccine-specific clones in convalescent patients (304 of 307) were mono-reactive for SARS-CoV-2 spike rather than cross-reactive with common cold coronaviruses.

The treatment or condition tag for this specimen amounts to: roughly 10-day PBMC culture with coronavirus spike peptide pools or control peptides (ViraFEST assay). To expand antigen-specific T cells with peptide pools and then pick out the expanded clonotypes through TCR sequencing, the study relied on the ViraFEST assay. Positive SARS-CoV-2 PCR tests in the convalescent patients dated from March to December 2020, before Alpha, Beta and Delta variants emerged in the United States. Some 2 million PBMCs per well were cultured in IMDM with roughly 4.8% human AB serum and roughly 9.3 IU/ml IL-2, plus 10 ug/ml peptide pools. On days 3 and 7, half of the culture medium was replaced with fresh IL-2-containing medium. CD4+ T cells were isolated after roughly 10 days of culture through negative selection using the EasySep CD4+ T cell isolation kit. Ficoll-Paque Plus gradient centrifugation was used to isolate PBMCs from whole blood, and the isolated PBMCs were then either used fresh or cryopreserved at -140C. Triplicate wells were generally used for each culture condition.

Trimming at the junction amounts to 6 bases on V and 0 bases on J, and the germline ends lie 12 bases apart. There are 15 amino acids in the CDR3, from cysteine to phenylalanine inclusive. Of all the DNA, just the CDR3 is kept, 45 bases in frame from base 1. The germline V gene specifies MNHNS as CDR1 and SASEGT as CDR2. The protocol used for the library was PCR. DNA from cultured CD4+ T cells underwent TCR sequencing with the Oncomine TCR Beta short-read assay at the Johns Hopkins FTIC core. The QIAamp micro DNA kit was used to extract genomic DNA from the cultured CD4+ T cells. Oncomine TCR Beta libraries from cultured CD4+ T cells were pooled using unique dual indexes and sequenced on an Illumina iSeq 100. Turning to the authors' computational methods: Non-productive sequences were removed, and CDR3s that did not start with C, did not end with F or W, or were shorter than 7 amino acids were discarded. The MANAFEST web application was used to identify antigen-specific clonotypes by comparing peptide-stimulated wells against reference wells and other culture wells. Positive clones required FDR below 0.05, an odds ratio above 5, and productive frequency above 0.1% in at least two of three replicate wells. Clonotypes that were significantly expanded in both SARS-CoV-2 spike wells and at least one common cold coronavirus spike condition were defined as cross-reactive. Levenshtein distances (stringdist) and unrooted phylogenetic trees (ape) in R version 3.6.1 were used to assess CDR3 homology. Clones were called with MiXCR by TCRdb after fastp trimmed the public reads at Q25, and only in-frame beta chains were retained. Here each entry gathers all rows of one CDR3 protein and keeps the most common genes and DNA. These V and J calls are TCRdb output, not the study's own analysis. The sample profile shows over 14,000 distinct CDR3 sequences; around 64% of them were found once. Roughly a fifth of the sample is in the top ten clones.

The sequencing sample was made of CD4+ T cells from blood, cultured in vitro. The TCR was taken from a human donor who had recovered from COVID-19. Recombination linked TRBV6-1 to TRBJ1-5, and perhaps TRBD1 as D gene, on 5 matching bases. The CDR3 region reads CASRGGDYSNQPQHF. The sequence in DNA is TGTGCCAGCAGGGGGGGAGATTATAGCAATCAGCCCCAGCATTTT.